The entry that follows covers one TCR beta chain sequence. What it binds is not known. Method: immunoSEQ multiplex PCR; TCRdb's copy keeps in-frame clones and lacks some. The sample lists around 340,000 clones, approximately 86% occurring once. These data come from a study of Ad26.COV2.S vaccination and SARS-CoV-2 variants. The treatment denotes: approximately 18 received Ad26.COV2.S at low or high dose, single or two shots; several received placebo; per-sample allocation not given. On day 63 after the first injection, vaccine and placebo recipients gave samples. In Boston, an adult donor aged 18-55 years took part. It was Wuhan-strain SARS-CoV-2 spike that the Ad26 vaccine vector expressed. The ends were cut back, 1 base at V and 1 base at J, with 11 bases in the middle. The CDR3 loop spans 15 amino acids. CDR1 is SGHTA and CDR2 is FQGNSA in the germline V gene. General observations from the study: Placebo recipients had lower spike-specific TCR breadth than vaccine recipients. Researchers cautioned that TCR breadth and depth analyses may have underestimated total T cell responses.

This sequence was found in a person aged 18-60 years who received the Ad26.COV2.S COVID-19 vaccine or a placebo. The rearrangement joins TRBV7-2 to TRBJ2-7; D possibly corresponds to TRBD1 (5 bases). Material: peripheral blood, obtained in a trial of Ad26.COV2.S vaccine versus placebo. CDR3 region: CASSLGQGTSYEQYF. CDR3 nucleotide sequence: TGTGCCAGCAGCTTAGGGCAGGGAACGTCCTACGAGCAGTACTTC.